This T cell receptor (beta chain) was documented in a study of Ad26.COV2.S vaccination and SARS-CoV-2 variants. Between the trimmed V and J ends, which lost 1 base and 4 bases, there was a span of 10 bases. This CDR3 comprises 14 residues. Per the germline V gene, CDR1 is LNHNV and CDR2 is YYDKDF (reference sequence). Clones were read by immunoSEQ multiplex PCR, and TCRdb kept only the in-frame ones, dropping some. Here the sample spans roughly 300,000 clones, around 89% being singletons. Treatment: roughly 18 received Ad26.COV2.S at low or high dose, single or two shots; about 5 received placebo; per-sample allocation not given. Each sample was drawn 63 days after the first injection (of vaccine or placebo).

The clonotype was recovered from a person between 18 and 65 years old who received the Ad26.COV2.S COVID-19 vaccine or a placebo. The sequencing used peripheral blood, collected in a trial of Ad26.COV2.S vaccine versus placebo. The rearrangement links TRBV15 to TRBJ2-5, with a tentative D call TRBD2 (6 bases). The chain's CDR3 is CATSRGGEAETQYF. The CDR3 DNA reads TGTGCCACCAGCAGAGGGGGGGAGGCAGAGACCCAGTACTTC.